One sample yielded the 18 T cell receptor beta chains listed below, sequenced in a study of immune evolution from preneoplasia to lung adenocarcinoma. Using immunoSEQ multiplex PCR, the repertoire was profiled, and TCRdb retains in-frame clones only, with some absent. The data hold approximately 4,900 clones, with about 80% observed a single time. Sequenced: FFPE minimally invasive lung adenocarcinoma tissue. The source of these receptors is a person between 60 and 79 years old with lung adenocarcinoma.

The chain uses TRBV6-5 and TRBJ1-4; 7 positions agree with TRBD1. J lost 6 bases, V lost 0 bases, and 4 bases had no gene match. Per the germline V gene, CDR1 is MNHEY and CDR2 is SVGAGI. CDR3 length: 15 amino acids. CDR3 bases: TGTGCCAGCAGTTACTCGGGACAGCCTGATGAAAAACTGTTTTTT. It translates to CASSYSGQPDEKLFF.

J is TRBJ2-7 and V is TRBV11-2; TRBD1 matches at 8 bases. The CDR3 is 13 residues long. The germline gives CDR1 SGHAT, CDR2 FQNNGV. Losses at the gene ends were 2 bases for V and 12 bases for J; bases not matched to a gene: 9. The CDR3 region is CASSLYGQGAPYF. CDR3 sequence (DNA): TGTGCCAGCAGCTTATATGGCCAGGGGGCCCCGTACTTC.

The rearrangement joins TRBV28 to TRBJ1-3; 9 nucleotides match TRBD1. The germline CDR1 and CDR2 sequences are MDHEN and SYDVKM. CDR3 length equals 15 residues. V lost 10 bases, J lost 3 bases, and 10 bases stayed unmatched. Here the CDR3 DNA reads TGTGCCATCACAGGGGGCCTTAGTAATGGAAACACCATATATTTT. Its translation is CAITGGLSNGNTIYF.

This rearrangement joins TRBV6-1 to TRBJ2-7; possible D gene TRBD2, 6 bases. The CDR3 length is 14 residues. V was pared by 0 bases and J by 3 bases, with 9 bases between. Germline assignment: CDR1 MNHNS and CDR2 SASEGT. In DNA, the CDR3 is TGTGCCAGCAGTGAAGCTGATAGCGGCTACGAGCAGTACTTC. Protein: CASSEADSGYEQYF.

This sequence joins TRBV2 and TRBJ1-6; D is unclear. CDR3 length: 13 residues. CDR1 is SNHLY and CDR2 is FYNNEI in the germline V gene. V gave up 9 bases and J gave up 0 bases, with 6 bases separating them. CDR3 in amino acids: CASQSSYNSPLHF. The CDR3, as DNA: TGTGCCAGTCAAAGCTCCTATAATTCACCCCTCCACTTT.

The rearrangement uses TRBV11-3 and TRBJ1-1; TRBD1 might be the D (6 bases). Germline CDR1 is SGHNT and CDR2 is YENEEA. The CDR3 spans 13 residues. The V gene lost 3 bases and the J gene lost 4 bases, with 9 bases spanning the gap. CDR3 coding DNA: TGTGCCAGCAGCTTGGAACAGGGCACTGAAGCTTTCTTT. Residues: CASSLEQGTEAFF.

CDR3 in DNA: TGTGCCAGCAGCTTAGAGGGACAGGGGCAGCAGTATTTT. This sequence encodes CASSLEGQGQQYF. The gene calls are TRBV7-6 and TRBJ2-3; the match to TRBD1 covers 10 bases. The ends lost 1 base at V and 11 bases at J; junction bases unmatched: 3. Germline V gene lookup returns CDR1 SGHVS and CDR2 FNYEAQ. The CDR3 consists of 13 residues. Full variable domain (missing parts from reference TRBV7-6 and TRBJ2-3): GAGVSQSPRYKVTKRGQDVALRCDPISGHVSLYWYRQALGQGPEFLTYFNYEAQQDKSGLPNDRFSAERPEGSISTLTIQRTEQRDSAMYRCASSLEGQGQQYFGPGTRLTVL.

The V gene is TRBV5-1, the J gene TRBJ1-4, with a weak D call TRBD1 (6 bases). Trimming left V 4 bases short and J 4 bases short, with 17 bases between. Germline V gives CDR1 SGHRS, CDR2 YFSETQ. CDR3 length: 16 residues. Here the CDR3 reads CASSRTGQTLNEKLFF. As DNA, the CDR3 is TGCGCCAGCAGCCGAACCGGACAGACACTTAATGAAAAACTGTTTTTT.

This clone showed up just a few times. The rearrangement joins TRBV5-4 to TRBJ1-6; tentative D call: TRBD1 (5 bases). V was pared by 5 bases and J by 6 bases, with 18 bases between. CDR1 is SGHNT and CDR2 is YYREEE in the germline V gene (reference sequence). This CDR3 comprises 16 residues. The CDR3 DNA follows: TGTGCCAGCAGGCAATCCGGGACCCGGGGTAATTCACCCCTCCACTTT. Amino acid sequence: CASRQSGTRGNSPLHF.

This rearrangement joins TRBV11-2 to TRBJ2-7; a possible D gene is TRBD2 (5 bases). This CDR3 spans 13 amino acids. Trimming took off 3 bases at V and 0 bases at J, with 6 bases between the two ends. CDR1 is SGHAT, CDR2 FQNNGV, per germline. CDR3 protein: CASSFGGSYEQYF. The CDR3 region has the DNA TGTGCCAGCAGCTTTGGAGGCTCCTACGAGCAGTACTTC.

This clone was found a few times. The gene calls are TRBV28 and TRBJ1-2, with D unclear. The CDR3 has 12 residues. Germline V gene sequence: CDR1 MDHEN, CDR2 SYDVKM. Between the trimmed V and J ends, which lost 1 base and 4 bases, there was a span of 4 bases. The CDR3: CASSLSTYGYTF. CDR3 sequence (DNA): TGTGCCAGCAGTTTATCTACCTATGGCTACACCTTC.

The chain combines TRBV19 with TRBJ1-6, with 9 bases matching TRBD1. Germline V gene sequence: CDR1 LNHDA, CDR2 SQIVND (reference sequence). V shed 8 bases and J 9 bases; nucleotides not matched to a gene: 8. This CDR3 has 14 residues. The CDR3 nucleotides read TGTGCCAGTCGCGCGGGACAGGGAGGTTCACCCCTCCACTTT. It translates to CASRAGQGGSPLHF. Full variable domain (missing parts from reference TRBV19 and TRBJ1-6): DGGITQSPKYLFRKEGQNVTLSCEQNLNHDAMYWYRQDPGQGLRLIYYSQIVNDFQKGDIAEGYSVSREKKESFPLTVTSAQKNPTAFYLCASRAGQGGSPLHFGNGTRLTVT.

The table lists this clone with a count of one. This chain uses TRBV7-2 with TRBJ2-1; the match to TRBD2 covers 7 bases. Germline CDR1 reads SGHTA; CDR2 reads FQGNSA. CDR3 length: 15 amino acids. V was clipped by 5 bases and J by 8 bases; unmatched bases: 12. The CDR3 DNA sequence: TGTGCCAGCAGCCCGGGGGGACCCCTCCCGGATGAGCAGTTCTTC. Protein sequence: CASSPGGPLPDEQFF.

This chain connects TRBV2 to TRBJ1-6; the D is unclear. V was clipped by 6 bases and J by 2 bases, with 14 bases between them. From germline, CDR1 is SNHLY and CDR2 FYNNEI. CDR3 length equals 16 residues. The CDR3 protein is CASRLAGATYNSPLHF. Written as DNA, the CDR3 is TGTGCCAGCAGATTGGCAGGCGCAACCTATAATTCACCCCTCCACTTT.

The V call is TRBV25-1, the J call TRBJ1-5; 8 bases fit TRBD1. Germline assignment: CDR1 MGHDK and CDR2 SYGVNS. With V trimmed by 4 bases and J by 7 bases, 9 bases remained unmatched. The CDR3 is 15 amino acids. The CDR3 DNA is TGTGCCAGCAGTGCCGCGACAGGGGTGGAGCAGCCCCAGCATTTT. This gives the protein CASSAATGVEQPQHF.

The V gene is TRBV6-1, the J gene TRBJ1-1; D uncertain. V lost 7 bases, J lost 3 bases, and 12 bases lay in between. The V gene's germline CDR1 is MNHNS and CDR2 SASEGT. The CDR3 length is 13 residues. CDR3 protein: CASNPEPHTEAFF. The CDR3 DNA follows: TGTGCCAGCAACCCGGAACCCCACACTGAAGCTTTCTTT.

V and J are TRBV7-8 and TRBJ2-7; 10 nucleotides align to TRBD1. Germline V CDR1 and CDR2: SGHVS, FQNEAQ. V was pared by 2 bases and J by 5 bases, with 9 bases of the junction left unmatched. The CDR3 is made up of 16 amino acids. This CDR3 reads CASSLLGGQGRNEQYF. The CDR3 coding sequence is TGTGCCAGCAGCTTATTAGGGGGACAGGGGAGGAACGAGCAGTACTTC.

The genes are TRBV5-1 and TRBJ2-5, with 14 bases fitting TRBD2. The V segment lost 2 bases and the J segment 4 bases; nucleotides outside the gene matches: 7. The CDR3 sequence is 17 residues long. Germline V CDR1 and CDR2: SGHRS, YFSETQ. CDR3 residues: CASSLSGTSGGGETQYF. In nucleotides, the CDR3 is TGCGCCAGCAGCTTATCCGGGACTAGCGGGGGAGGAGAGACCCAGTACTTC.